This T cell receptor (beta chain) derives from a study of CD8 T cells in Susac syndrome. RNA in amounts of roughly 0.5 to 1 ug was reverse transcribed with random hexamers. TCRdb reprocessed the immunoSEQ multiplex PCR reads via MiXCR and lists one record per CDR3 protein. The sample has about 71,000 distinct CDR3 sequences, 96% seen once. The CDR3 loop spans 15 amino acids. V lost 5 bases and J lost 1, with 14 bases in between. CDR1 MGHRA and CDR2 YSYEKL come from the germline V gene. The specimen sequenced was CD4+ T cells from PBMCs. The clonotype was recovered from a human donor with multiple sclerosis. This chain joins TRBV4-1 and TRBJ1-1; tentative D call: TRBD1 (5 bases). The CDR3 sequence is CASSYRAGQNTEAFF. CDR3 in DNA: TGCGCCAGCAGCTACCGAGCAGGACAGAACACTGAAGCTTTCTTT.